Following are 19 T cell receptor beta chains from one sample sequenced in a study of cytomegalovirus exposure and HLA in healthy donors. This table comes from immunoSEQ multiplex PCR, and its TCRdb copy is limited to in-frame clones, with some not included. The sample has around 170,000 clones, 85% seen once. Input material: PBMCs. The receptor set was obtained from a man younger than 35 in good health and CMV-seropositive.

This clone was found once. The V gene is TRBV5-6, the J gene TRBJ2-4, with D possibly matching TRBD1 (6 bases). The V end lost 4 bases, the J end lost 2 bases, and 22 bases lay between the germline ends. The germline CDR1 and CDR2 sequences are SGHDT and YYEEEE. The CDR3 loop spans 18 amino acids. This CDR3 reads CASSPRTVRAPTKNIQYF. In nucleotides, the CDR3 is TGTGCCAGCAGCCCTAGGACAGTCCGTGCTCCTACCAAAAACATTCAGTACTTC. The full variable domain, in which reference TRBV5-6 and TRBJ2-4 provide the parts outside the CDR3, is DAGVTQSPTHLIKTRGQQVTLRCSPKSGHDTVSWYQQALGQGPQFIFQYYEEEERQRGNFPDRFSGHQFPNYSSELNVNALLLGDSALYLCASSPRTVRAPTKNIQYFGAGTRLSVL.

The chain couples TRBV11-2 to TRBJ2-1; D perhaps matches TRBD1 (6 bases). V lost 3 bases and J 10 bases, leaving 10 bases between the germline ends. The CDR3 loop spans 12 amino acids. Germline CDR1 and CDR2: SGHAT and FQNNGV. DNA of the CDR3: TGTGCCAGCAGCTTTCCTGACAGGGAGCAGTTCTTC. It codes for CASSFPDREQFF.

The chain uses TRBV19 and TRBJ2-2, with D uncertain. Trimming pared 3 bases from V and 0 bases from J, leaving 11 bases between. This CDR3 has 16 amino acids. The V gene's germline CDR1 is LNHDA and CDR2 SQIVND (reference sequence). The CDR3 spells CASSMYRVANTGELFF. The DNA of the CDR3 is TGTGCCAGTAGTATGTATCGGGTCGCGAACACCGGGGAGCTGTTTTTT.

This clone was recorded a few times. The rearrangement uses TRBV19 and TRBJ1-1; maybe TRBD1 (5 bases). Germline V gene sequence: CDR1 LNHDA, CDR2 SQIVND (reference sequence). The CDR3 contains 13 residues. Trimming took off 5 bases at V and 3 bases at J, with 10 bases between the two ends. CDR3 DNA: TGTGCCAGTAGTTCTAAAGGGGACACTGAAGCTTTCTTT. As protein: CASSSKGDTEAFF.

This clone has only one observation. This chain joins TRBV9 and TRBJ2-6; D perhaps matches TRBD2 (5 bases). This CDR3 spans 16 amino acids. The V and J ends lost 4 bases and 4 bases respectively, with 15 bases between them. Per the germline V gene, CDR1 is SGDLS and CDR2 is YYNGEE. CDR3 bases: TGTGCCAGCAGCACACTTGGAGGTGCGGGGGCCAACGTCCTGACTTTC. Translation gives CASSTLGGAGANVLTF.

This sequence joins TRBV2 and TRBJ2-5; TRBD2 might be the D (5 bases). Trimming shortened V by 3 bases and J by 4 bases, and 9 bases separated the two germline ends. There are 13 residues in the CDR3. From germline, CDR1 is SNHLY and CDR2 FYNNEI. CDR3 nucleotides: TGTGCCAGCAGTGATGGCGGGCGAGAGACCCAGTACTTC. This sequence encodes CASSDGGRETQYF.

The rearrangement links TRBV5-1 to TRBJ2-5; 9 bases align to TRBD2. This CDR3 has 16 residues. From germline, CDR1 is SGHRS and CDR2 YFSETQ. The trim removed 4 bases at V and 2 bases at J, leaving 9 bases unmatched. The CDR3 bases are TGCGCCAGCAGCAGGGGGGGGACTAGCCTACAAGAGACCCAGTACTTC. This translates into CASSRGGTSLQETQYF. Full variable domain (rest looked up from reference TRBV5-1 and TRBJ2-5): KAGVTQTPRYLIKTRGQQVTLSCSPISGHRSVSWYQQTPGQGLQFLFEYFSETQRNKGNFPGRFSGRQFSNSRSEMNVSTLELGDSALYLCASSRGGTSLQETQYFGPGTRLLVL.

J is TRBJ1-5 and V is TRBV7-8; possible D gene TRBD1, 6 bases. The CDR3 is 13 residues long. The germline V gene encodes CDR1 SGHVS and CDR2 FQNEAQ. V lost 1 base to trimming and J lost 5 bases, with 6 bases between them. CDR3 residues: CASSLDRDQPQHF. The CDR3 DNA sequence: TGTGCCAGCAGCTTAGACAGGGATCAGCCCCAGCATTTT.

The DNA of the CDR3 is TGTGCTAGTGGTTTGATAAACACCGGGGAGCTGTTTTTT. It translates to CASGLINTGELFF. This rearrangement joins TRBV12-5 to TRBJ2-2, with unresolved D. This CDR3 contains 13 residues. Germline V CDR1 and CDR2: LGHNT, FRNRAP. Trimming took 2 bases from V and 2 from J, leaving 3 bases between them.

The V and J genes are TRBV19 and TRBJ1-4; D is perhaps TRBD1 (5 bases). There are 14 residues in the CDR3. The germline V and J ends were trimmed by 6 bases and 6 bases, with 14 bases remaining between them. Germline V lookup: CDR1 LNHDA, CDR2 SQIVND (reference sequence). Here the CDR3 reads CASSSAGRDEKLFF. In DNA form, the CDR3 reads TGTGCCAGTAGCTCAGCGGGACGGGATGAAAAACTGTTTTTT.

The chain has TRBV30 and TRBJ2-1; TRBD2 aligns across 12 bases. V shed 1 base and J 5 bases; nucleotides not matched to a gene: 3. The CDR3 consists of 15 residues. Germline lookup yields CDR1 GTSNPN and CDR2 SVGIG (reference sequence). CDR3: CAWSAGLAGNNEQFF. For the CDR3, the DNA is TGTGCCTGGAGTGCCGGACTAGCGGGGAACAATGAGCAGTTCTTC.

This clone was seen just once. The gene calls are TRBV7-8 and TRBJ1-1; TRBD1 agrees at 7 bases. The CDR3 is 15 amino acids. The V segment lost 5 bases and the J segment 4 bases; nucleotides outside the gene matches: 10. The germline gives CDR1 SGHVS, CDR2 FQNEAQ. The CDR3 sequence: CASSPHRDRGTEAFF. CDR3 coding DNA: TGTGCCAGCAGCCCCCACAGGGACAGAGGCACTGAAGCTTTCTTT.

The chain joins TRBV28 to TRBJ2-5; D perhaps matches TRBD2 (6 bases). Germline CDR1 MDHEN, CDR2 SYDVKM. CDR3 size: 15 residues. V shed 2 bases and J shed 2 bases, with 12 bases lying between them. This CDR3 reads CASSLRESGQETQYF. The DNA of the CDR3 is TGTGCCAGCAGTTTACGGGAGTCGGGTCAAGAGACCCAGTACTTC.

This clone was picked up a small number of times. The V call is TRBV7-4, the J call TRBJ2-7, with 12 bases identical to TRBD2. Germline V lookup: CDR1 SGHVT, CDR2 SQSDAQ. The J segment lost 2 bases and the V segment lost 4 bases, leaving 12 bases of the junction unmatched. The CDR3 length is 18 residues. The CDR3 DNA reads TGTGCCAGCAGCTCTTGGACTAGCGGGGTGACTAAAGCCTACGAGCAGTACTTC. It yields the protein CASSSWTSGVTKAYEQYF. Supplemented by reference TRBV7-4 and TRBJ2-7, the full variable domain reads GAGVSQSPRYKVAKRGRDVALRCDSISGHVTLYWYRQTLGQGSEVLTYSQSDAQRDKSGRPSGRFSAERPERSVSTLKIQRTEQGDSAVYLCASSSWTSGVTKAYEQYFGPGTRLTVT.

This clone occurred a few times. The gene calls are TRBV5-1 and TRBJ1-2; the D is unclear. The CDR3 has 12 amino acids. Germline V CDR1 and CDR2: SGHRS, YFSETQ. V was pared by 0 bases and J by 8 bases, with 8 bases between. This chain's CDR3 is CASSLGGKGYTF. CDR3 nucleotide sequence: TGCGCCAGCAGCTTGGGAGGGAAGGGCTACACCTTC.

V is TRBV30 and J is TRBJ2-7; 10 bases fit TRBD1. The CDR3 covers 13 residues. From germline, CDR1 is GTSNPN and CDR2 SVGIG (reference sequence). V lost 1 base and J lost 5; bases outside the gene matches: 2. The CDR3 DNA reads as TGTGCCTGGAGTGCCGGACAGGGGGACGAGCAGTACTTC. It encodes CAWSAGQGDEQYF.

The V and J genes are TRBV27 and TRBJ2-2; D gene ambiguous. CDR1 and CDR2 (germline): MNHEY, SMNVEV (reference sequence). There are 13 residues in the CDR3. V was clipped by 5 bases and J by 6 bases, with 10 bases between them. CDR3 amino acids: CASSDYSSGELFF. The CDR3 region has the DNA TGTGCCAGCAGTGATTATAGCTCCGGGGAGCTGTTTTTT.

The chain employs TRBV9 and TRBJ2-3, with TRBD1 matching 8 bases. V was clipped by 4 bases and J by 2 bases; unmatched bases: 9. The CDR3 loop spans 16 amino acids. Germline CDR1 is SGDLS and CDR2 is YYNGEE. The CDR3 here is CASSLTTGVATDTQYF. The CDR3 coding sequence is TGTGCCAGCAGCCTAACGACAGGGGTAGCCACAGATACGCAGTATTTT.

DNA of the CDR3: TGCGCCAGCAGCTTGGAGCAGGGGCGGCCTAACTATGGCTACACCTTC. This translates into CASSLEQGRPNYGYTF. The gene calls are TRBV5-1 and TRBJ1-2; a weak D match, TRBD1 (6 bases). The germline CDR1 and CDR2 sequences are SGHRS and YFSETQ. Trimming stripped 0 bases from V and 0 bases from J, with 12 bases between. There are 16 residues in the CDR3.